The sequence of this T cell receptor (beta chain) was determined in a study of blood T cell repertoires in COVID-19 (dated by TCRdb to the early 2020s). In terms of the full investigation: Collaborator samples came from the United States, Italy and Spain and covered acute and convalescent phases of COVID-19. Where available, HLA class I and class II types were obtained from metadata supplied by the sample provider rather than from assay-based typing. Samples came from the ongoing ImmuneRACE study (first 160 participants) plus 1,254 subjects from 6 global collaborators. Deeply sampled blood TCRbeta repertoires from subjects exposed to, actively infected with, or recovered from COVID-19 were included in the dataset. The repertoires were released in a freely available public database meant as a resource for research on the immune response to SARS-CoV-2. The prospective study material was composed of cDNA or gDNA derived from T cells, B-cell-depleted T cells, or PBMCs. The sample metadata nearly always contained a de-identified subject ID, COVID-19 status, age in years and sex.

Results and caveats for the whole study, not just this receptor: How much clinical and demographic metadata was included differed by source and by participant, and the metadata was provided uncurated.

Regarding this clone: This receptor's antigen is unknown. Base qualities are not provided; no much larger clone lies one nucleotide away.

Trimming costs V 6 bases and J 4 bases, and their ends lie 7 bases apart. From the cysteine through the phenylalanine, the CDR3 covers 12 amino acids. Only CDR3 DNA remains: 36 bases, in frame from the first base. TCRbeta CDR3 regions were amplified from genomic DNA by means of the immunoSEQ Assay, a bias-controlled multiplex PCR. Per the authors' processing: Within the assay, amplification of reference gene primers was used to estimate how many nucleated cells each sample contained. To quantify the absolute abundance of each unique TCRbeta CDR3 rearrangement, sequence reads were collapsed and filtered. Productive Simpson clonality was computed per sample as the square root of Simpson's diversity index over productive rearrangements. In its TCRdb copy, this immuneACCESS table keeps in-frame sequences only and misses some clones. Where compared with another copy, unresolved V genes explain less than half of these, and the others have no known cause. D and trimming were read from the DNA, whereas the V and J calls and clone size are those reported in that table. The table for this sample lists about 98,000 clones; roughly 80% of them were counted only once. Around 9.9% of the sample is taken by the ten largest.

Whole blood was collected in K2EDTA tubes by collaborating institutions according to the institutions' own protocols. For TCRbeta analysis, collaborator samples were shipped as frozen whole blood, as isolated PBMCs, or as DNA extracted from either sample type. This TCR derives from a man between 70 and 80 years old with active or convalescent COVID-19. The chain is assembled from TRBV12-3 or TRBV12-4 and TRBJ1-5; no D gene is confidently identified. The sequencing input was peripheral blood. The DNA is TGTGCCAGCAGCGACGGGAATCAGCCCCAGCATTTT. It is translated as CASSDGNQPQHF.